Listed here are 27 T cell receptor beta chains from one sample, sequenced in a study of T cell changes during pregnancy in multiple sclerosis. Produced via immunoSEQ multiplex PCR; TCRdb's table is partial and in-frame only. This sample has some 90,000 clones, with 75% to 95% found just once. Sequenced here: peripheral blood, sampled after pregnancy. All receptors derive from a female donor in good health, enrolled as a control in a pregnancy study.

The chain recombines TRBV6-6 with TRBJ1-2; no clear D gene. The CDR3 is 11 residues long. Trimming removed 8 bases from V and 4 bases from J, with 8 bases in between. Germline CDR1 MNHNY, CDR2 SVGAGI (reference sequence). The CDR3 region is CASGRSYGYTF. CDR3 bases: TGTGCCAGCGGGAGATCCTATGGCTACACCTTC.

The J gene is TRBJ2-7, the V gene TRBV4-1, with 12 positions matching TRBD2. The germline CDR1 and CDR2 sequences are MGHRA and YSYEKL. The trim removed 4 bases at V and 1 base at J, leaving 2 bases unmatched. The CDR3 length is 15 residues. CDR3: CASSLGLAGSYEQYF. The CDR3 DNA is TGCGCCAGCAGCCTAGGACTAGCGGGGTCCTACGAGCAGTACTTC.

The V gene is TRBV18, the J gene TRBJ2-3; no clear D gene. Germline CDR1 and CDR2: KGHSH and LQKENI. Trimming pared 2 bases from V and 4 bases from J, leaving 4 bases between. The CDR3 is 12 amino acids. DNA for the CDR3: TGTGCCAGCTCACCAATCGCAGATACGCAGTATTTT. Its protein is CASSPIADTQYF.

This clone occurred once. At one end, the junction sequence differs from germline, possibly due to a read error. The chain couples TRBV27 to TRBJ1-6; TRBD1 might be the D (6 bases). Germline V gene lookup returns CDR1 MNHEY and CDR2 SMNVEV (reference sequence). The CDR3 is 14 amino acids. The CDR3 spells CASSLTRGQPIEYF. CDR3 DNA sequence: TGTGCCAGCAGTCTCACCCGGGGACAACCAATCGAGTACTTT.

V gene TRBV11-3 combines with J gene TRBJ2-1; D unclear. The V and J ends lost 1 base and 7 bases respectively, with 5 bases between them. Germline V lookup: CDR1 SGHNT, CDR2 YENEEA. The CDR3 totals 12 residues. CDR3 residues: CASSLGPNEQFF. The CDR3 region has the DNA TGTGCCAGCAGCTTAGGTCCTAATGAGCAGTTCTTC.

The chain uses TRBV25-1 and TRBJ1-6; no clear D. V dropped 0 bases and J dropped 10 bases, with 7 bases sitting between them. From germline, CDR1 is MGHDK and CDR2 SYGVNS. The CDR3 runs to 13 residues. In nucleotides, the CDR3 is TGTGCCAGCAGTGAATACGTGGGCTCACCCCTCCACTTT. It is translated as CASSEYVGSPLHF.

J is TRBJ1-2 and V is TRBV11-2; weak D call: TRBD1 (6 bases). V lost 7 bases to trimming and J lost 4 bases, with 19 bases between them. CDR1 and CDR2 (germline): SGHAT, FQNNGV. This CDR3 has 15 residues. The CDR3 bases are TGTGCCAGCAAACAGGACCGGGGGGCGGTCTATGGCTACACCTTC. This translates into CASKQDRGAVYGYTF.

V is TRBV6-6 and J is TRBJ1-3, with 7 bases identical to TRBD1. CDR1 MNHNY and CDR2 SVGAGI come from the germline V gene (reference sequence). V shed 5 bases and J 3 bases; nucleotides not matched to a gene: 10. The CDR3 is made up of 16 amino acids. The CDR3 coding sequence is TGTGCCAGCAGTCCCGACAGGGCACGAGGTGGAAACACCATATATTTT. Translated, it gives CASSPDRARGGNTIYF.

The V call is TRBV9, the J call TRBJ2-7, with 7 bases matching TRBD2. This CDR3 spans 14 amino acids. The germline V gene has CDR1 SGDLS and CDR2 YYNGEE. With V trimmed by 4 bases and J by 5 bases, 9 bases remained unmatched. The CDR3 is CASSPGGREHEQYF. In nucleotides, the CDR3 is TGTGCCAGCAGCCCCGGGGGGAGGGAACACGAGCAGTACTTC. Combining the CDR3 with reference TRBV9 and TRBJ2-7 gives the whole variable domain DSGVTQTPKHLITATGQRVTLRCSPRSGDLSVYWYQQSLDQGLQFLIQYYNGEERAKGNILERFSAQQFPDLHSELNLSSLELGDSALYFCASSPGGREHEQYFGPGTRLTVT.

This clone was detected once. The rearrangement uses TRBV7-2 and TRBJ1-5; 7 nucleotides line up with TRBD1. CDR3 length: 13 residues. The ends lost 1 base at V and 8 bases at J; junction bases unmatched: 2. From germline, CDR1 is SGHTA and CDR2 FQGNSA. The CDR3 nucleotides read TGTGCCAGCAGCTTAGGACAGGGAGAGCCCCAGCATTTT. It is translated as CASSLGQGEPQHF.

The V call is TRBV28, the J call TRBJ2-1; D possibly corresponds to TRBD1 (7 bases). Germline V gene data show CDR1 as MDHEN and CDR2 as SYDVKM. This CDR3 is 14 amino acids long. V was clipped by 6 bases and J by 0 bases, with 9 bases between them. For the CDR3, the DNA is TGTGCCAGCAGCCAGGGGGGCTCCTACAATGAGCAGTTCTTC. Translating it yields CASSQGGSYNEQFF.

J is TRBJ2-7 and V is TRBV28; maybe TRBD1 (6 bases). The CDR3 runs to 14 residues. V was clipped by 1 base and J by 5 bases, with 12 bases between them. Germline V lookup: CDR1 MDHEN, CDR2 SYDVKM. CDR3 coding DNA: TGTGCCAGCAGTTTATCCGCAGGGGATGACGAGCAGTACTTC. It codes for CASSLSAGDDEQYF.

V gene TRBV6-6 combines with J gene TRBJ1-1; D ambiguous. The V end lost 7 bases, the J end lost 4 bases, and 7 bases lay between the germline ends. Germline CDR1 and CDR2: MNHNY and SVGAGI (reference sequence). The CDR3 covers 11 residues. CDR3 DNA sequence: TGTGCCAGCACCCCGGGCACTGAAGCTTTCTTT. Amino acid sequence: CASTPGTEAFF.

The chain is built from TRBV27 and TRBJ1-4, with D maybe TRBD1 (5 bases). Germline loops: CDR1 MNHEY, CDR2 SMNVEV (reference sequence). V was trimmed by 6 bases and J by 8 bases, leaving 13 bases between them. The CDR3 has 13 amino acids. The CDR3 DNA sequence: TGTGCCAGCAGCCCCGGGGGGGTGGAAAAACTGTTTTTT. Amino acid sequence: CASSPGGVEKLFF. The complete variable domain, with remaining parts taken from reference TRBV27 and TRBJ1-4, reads EAQVTQNPRYLITVTGKKLTVTCSQNMNHEYMSWYRQDPGLGLRQIYYSMNVEVTDKGDVPEGYKVSRKEKRNFPLILESPSPNQTSLYFCASSPGGVEKLFFGSGTQLSVL.

CDR3 protein: CASSGAHRDRVLFEQYF. CDR3 DNA sequence: TGTGCCAGCAGTGGTGCACACCGGGACAGGGTCTTATTCGAGCAGTACTTC. The V call is TRBV2, the J call TRBJ2-7, with 9 bases identical to TRBD1. Germline V gene data show CDR1 as SNHLY and CDR2 as FYNNEI. The CDR3 extends over 17 amino acids. The junction had 16 bases not matched to a gene; V was cut back by 4 bases and J by 6 bases.

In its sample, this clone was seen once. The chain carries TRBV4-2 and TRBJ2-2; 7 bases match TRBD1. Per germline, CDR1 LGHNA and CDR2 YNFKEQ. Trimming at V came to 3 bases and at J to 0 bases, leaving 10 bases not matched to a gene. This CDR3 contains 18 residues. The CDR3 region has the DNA TGTGCCAGCAGCCAGGACATTCCGGGACAGACGAACACCGGGGAGCTGTTTTTT. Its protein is CASSQDIPGQTNTGELFF.

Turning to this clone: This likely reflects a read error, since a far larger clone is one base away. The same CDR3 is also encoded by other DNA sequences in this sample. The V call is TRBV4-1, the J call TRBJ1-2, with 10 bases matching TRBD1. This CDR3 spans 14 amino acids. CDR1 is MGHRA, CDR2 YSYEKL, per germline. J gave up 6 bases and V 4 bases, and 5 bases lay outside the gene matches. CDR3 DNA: TGCGCCAGCAGCCCGACAGGGGGCCGGGATGGCTACACCTTC. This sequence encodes CASSPTGGRDGYTF.

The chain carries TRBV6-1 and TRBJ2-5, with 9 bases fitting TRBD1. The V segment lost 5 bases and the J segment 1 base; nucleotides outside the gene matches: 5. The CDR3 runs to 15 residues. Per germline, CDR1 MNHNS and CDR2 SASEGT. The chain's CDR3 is CASSRGQGPQETQYF. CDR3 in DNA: TGTGCCAGCAGTAGGGGACAGGGCCCCCAAGAGACCCAGTACTTC.

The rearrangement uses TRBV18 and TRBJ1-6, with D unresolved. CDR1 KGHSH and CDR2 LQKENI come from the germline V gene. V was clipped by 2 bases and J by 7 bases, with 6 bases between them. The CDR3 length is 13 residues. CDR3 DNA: TGTGCCAGCTCACCAAAGGAGAATTCACCCCTCCACTTT. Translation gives CASSPKENSPLHF.

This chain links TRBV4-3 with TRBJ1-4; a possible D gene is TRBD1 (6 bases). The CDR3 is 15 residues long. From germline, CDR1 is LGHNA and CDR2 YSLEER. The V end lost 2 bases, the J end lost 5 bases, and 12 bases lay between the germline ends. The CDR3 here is CASSQKGGPNEKLFF. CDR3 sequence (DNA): TGCGCCAGCAGCCAAAAAGGGGGTCCGAATGAAAAACTGTTTTTT.

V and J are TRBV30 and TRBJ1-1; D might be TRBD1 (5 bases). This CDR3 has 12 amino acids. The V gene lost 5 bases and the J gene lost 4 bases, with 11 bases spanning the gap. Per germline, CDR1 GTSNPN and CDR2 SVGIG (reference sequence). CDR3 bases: TGTGCCTGGGTCCCAGGGATCACTGAAGCTTTCTTT. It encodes CAWVPGITEAFF. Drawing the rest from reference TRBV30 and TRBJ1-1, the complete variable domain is SQTIHQWPATLVQPVGSPLSLECTVEGTSNPNLYWYRQAAGRGLQLLFYSVGIGQISSEVPQNLSASRPQDRQFILSSKKLLLSDSGFYLCAWVPGITEAFFGQGTRLTVV.

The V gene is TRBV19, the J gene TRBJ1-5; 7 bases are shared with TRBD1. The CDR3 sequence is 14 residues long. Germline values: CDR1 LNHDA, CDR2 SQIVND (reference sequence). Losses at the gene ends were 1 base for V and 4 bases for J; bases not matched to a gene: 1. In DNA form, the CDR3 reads TGTGCCAGTAGTATAGTGACAGGGAATCAGCCCCAGCATTTT. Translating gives CASSIVTGNQPQHF.

As DNA, the CDR3 is TGCAGTCCATACGGCCAAGAGACCCAGTACTTC. Translated: CSPYGQETQYF. The chain is built from TRBV20-1 and TRBJ2-5, with D uncertain. The CDR3 has 11 residues. Trimming took off 8 bases at V and 1 base at J, with 8 bases between the two ends. Germline V gene data show CDR1 as DFQATT and CDR2 as SNEGSKA (reference sequence).

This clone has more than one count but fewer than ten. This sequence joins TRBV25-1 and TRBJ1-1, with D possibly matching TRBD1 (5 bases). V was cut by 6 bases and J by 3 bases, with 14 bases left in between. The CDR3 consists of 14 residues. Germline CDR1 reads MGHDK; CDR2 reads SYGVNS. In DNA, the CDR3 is TGTGCCAGCAGGGAGACAGCCCTCTACACTGAAGCTTTCTTT. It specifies CASRETALYTEAFF.

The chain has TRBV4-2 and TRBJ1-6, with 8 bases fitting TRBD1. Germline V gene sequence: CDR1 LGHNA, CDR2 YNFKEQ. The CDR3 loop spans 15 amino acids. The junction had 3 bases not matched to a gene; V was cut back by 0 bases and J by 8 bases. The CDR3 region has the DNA TGTGCCAGCAGCCAAGACGGACAGGGCTATTCACCCCTCCACTTT. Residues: CASSQDGQGYSPLHF.

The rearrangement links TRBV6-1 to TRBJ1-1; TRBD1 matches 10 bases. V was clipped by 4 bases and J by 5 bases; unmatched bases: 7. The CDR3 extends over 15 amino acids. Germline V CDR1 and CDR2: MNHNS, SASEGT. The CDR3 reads CASSGPGTGVTEAFF. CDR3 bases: TGTGCCAGCAGTGGGCCCGGGACAGGGGTTACTGAAGCTTTCTTT.

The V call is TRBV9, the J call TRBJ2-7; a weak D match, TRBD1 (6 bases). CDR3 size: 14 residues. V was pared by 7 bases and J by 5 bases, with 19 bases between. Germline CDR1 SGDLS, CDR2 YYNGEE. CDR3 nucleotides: TGTGCCAGCGGCGCCGGGACACCAAAGGACGAGCAGTACTTC. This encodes CASGAGTPKDEQYF.